These T cell receptor beta chains were read from a single sample in a study of monozygotic twins with inflammatory bowel disease. TCRdb reprocessed the 5' RACE reads and keeps a single row for each CDR3 protein, giving no DNA. The listing records approximately 210,000 distinct CDR3 sequences. Input material: blood. The receptors shown here come from a human donor with ulcerative colitis or Crohn's disease, or a healthy co-twin of an affected twin (not recorded which). CDR3s include the opening cysteine and the closing phenylalanine or tryptophan.

CDR3: CASGGGTGYTDTQYF; length: 15; V: TRBV12-5; J: TRBJ2-3
CDR3: CASSHDRGEQYF; length: 12; V: TRBV7-9; J: TRBJ2-7
CDR3: CASSLSLLGGGALEQFF; length: 17; V: TRBV11-2; J: TRBJ2-1
CDR3: CASSLLPGGDSEQFF; length: 15; V: TRBV5-1; J: TRBJ2-1
CDR3: CASSLATGAVWETQYF; length: 16; V: TRBV7-2; J: TRBJ2-5
CDR3: CASGTGNSGANVLTF; length: 15; V: TRBV12-5; J: TRBJ2-6
CDR3: CASSSGLREQYF; length: 12; V: TRBV7-9; J: TRBJ2-7
CDR3: CASSSLQGAEAFF; length: 13; V: TRBV18; J: TRBJ1-1
CDR3: CASSFPVGGPYNEQFF; length: 16; V: TRBV12-3/TRBV12-4; J: TRBJ2-1
CDR3: CAISGTSSLSGNTIYF; length: 16; V: TRBV10-3; J: TRBJ1-3
CDR3: CASSIHSSYEQYF; length: 13; V: TRBV25-1; J: TRBJ2-7
CDR3: CASSLAARDSPLHF; length: 14; V: TRBV5-1; J: TRBJ1-6
CDR3: CASRQTGNTEAFF; length: 13; V: TRBV6-2/TRBV6-3; J: TRBJ1-1
CDR3: CATGVFGTEAFF; length: 12; V: TRBV19; J: TRBJ1-1
CDR3: CASSPTLAGASGYGYTF; length: 17; V: TRBV18; J: TRBJ1-2
CDR3: CASSSGQTNEKLFF; length: 14; V: TRBV9; J: TRBJ1-4
CDR3: CASSLGLSYEQYF; length: 13; V: TRBV7-2; J: TRBJ2-7
CDR3: CASSPKGQTLQAKNIQYF; length: 18; V: TRBV3-1; J: TRBJ2-4